One and the same sample provided the 8 T cell receptor beta chains below, sequenced in a study of control samples from healthy donors and cancer patients. Assay used: immunoSEQ multiplex PCR; TCRdb lists only in-frame clones, some missing. The sample has 75,000 to 100,000 clones; 85% to 90% are singletons. The sample taken for sequencing was blood. Receptors were obtained from a young man in good health.

The chain is built from TRBV18 and TRBJ2-4; weak D call: TRBD1 (6 bases). The germline gives CDR1 KGHSH, CDR2 LQKENI. The CDR3 has 14 amino acids. The V end was cut by 5 bases, the J end by 5 bases, with 13 bases between. The CDR3 region is CASSTDRLQNIQYF. The CDR3 coding sequence is TGTGCCAGCTCAACGGACAGACTACAAAACATTCAGTACTTC. Combining the CDR3 with reference TRBV18 and TRBJ2-4 gives the whole variable domain NAGVMQNPRHLVRRRGQEARLRCSPMKGHSHVYWYRQLPEEGLKFMVYLQKENIIDESGMPKERFSAEFPKEGPSILRIQQVVRGDSAAYFCASSTDRLQNIQYFGAGTRLSVL.

This chain uses TRBV11-1 with TRBJ1-1; 7 positions match TRBD1. CDR1 is SGHAT, CDR2 FQDESV, per germline (reference sequence). The CDR3 sequence is 16 residues long. With 5 bases clipped from V and 0 bases from J, the junction kept 9 bases outside the gene matches. The DNA of the CDR3 is TGTGCCAGCAGCCCACGGGGACAGACCTTGAACACTGAAGCTTTCTTT. Protein sequence: CASSPRGQTLNTEAFF.

The rearrangement uses TRBV10-1 and TRBJ2-1; D is unclear. Germline values: CDR1 WNHNN, CDR2 SYGVQD (reference sequence). CDR3 length: 15 amino acids. V dropped 0 bases and J dropped 3 bases, with 9 bases sitting between them. In nucleotides, the CDR3 is TGCGCCAGCAGTGAGTCGGAGACTGACTACAATGAGCAGTTCTTC. This codes for CASSESETDYNEQFF.

The chain recombines TRBV24-1 with TRBJ1-5; D perhaps matches TRBD1 (6 bases). The CDR3 runs to 15 residues. V was shortened by 1 base and J by 9 bases, with 15 bases between the two germline ends. Germline V lookup: CDR1 KGHDR, CDR2 SFDVKD. The DNA of the CDR3 is TGTGCCACCAGTGATTTCCCCTACCCAGGGGCGCCCCAGCATTTT. Translated, it gives CATSDFPYPGAPQHF.

V usage is TRBV11-3 and J usage is TRBJ1-1, with D hard to call. The V end was cut by 3 bases, the J end by 1 base, with 12 bases between. In germline, CDR1 is SGHNT, CDR2 YENEEA. There are 15 residues in the CDR3. DNA of the CDR3: TGTGCCAGCAGCTTCTCTCGAGCCAGGAACACTGAAGCTTTCTTT. Translating gives CASSFSRARNTEAFF.

This rearrangement joins TRBV7-9 to TRBJ2-3, with 14 bases lining up with TRBD2. V gave up 4 bases and J gave up 8 bases; unmatched junction bases: 2. The CDR3 consists of 14 residues. CDR1 SEHNR and CDR2 FQNEAQ come from the germline V gene (reference sequence). CDR3 sequence reads: CASSSGLAGVTQYF. The CDR3 DNA reads as TGTGCCAGCAGCTCGGGACTAGCGGGAGTTACGCAGTATTTT.

This chain joins TRBV27 and TRBJ1-1; a possible D gene is TRBD1 (5 bases). The ends were cut back, 10 bases at V and 4 bases at J, with 25 bases in the middle. The CDR3 sequence is 16 residues long. Germline CDR1 reads MNHEY; CDR2 reads SMNVEV (reference sequence). Here the CDR3 DNA reads TGTGCCACCCCAGCCGGAGAGGGGCCTTCCGGCACTGAAGCTTTCTTT. This gives the protein CATPAGEGPSGTEAFF.

The CDR3 DNA reads TGCAGCGTTCGGGGACAGGGCTCCTACGAGCAGTACTTC. Translation: CSVRGQGSYEQYF. J is TRBJ2-7 and V is TRBV29-1; TRBD1 aligns across 9 bases. Looked up from germline, CDR1 is SQVTM and CDR2 is ANQGSEA. CDR3 length: 13 residues. Germline trimming cut 5 bases from V and 0 bases from J; bases unmatched to any gene: 2.